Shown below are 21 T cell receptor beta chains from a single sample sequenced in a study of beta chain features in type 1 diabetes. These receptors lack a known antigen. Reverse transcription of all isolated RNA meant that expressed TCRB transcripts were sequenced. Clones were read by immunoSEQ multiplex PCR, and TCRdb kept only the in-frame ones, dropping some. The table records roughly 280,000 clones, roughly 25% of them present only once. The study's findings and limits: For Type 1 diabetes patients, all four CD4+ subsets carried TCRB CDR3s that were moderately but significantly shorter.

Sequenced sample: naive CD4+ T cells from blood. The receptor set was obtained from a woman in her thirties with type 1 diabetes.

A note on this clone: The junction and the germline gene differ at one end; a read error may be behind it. The CDR3 spells CASSLGLAPGELFF. CDR3 nucleotides: TGTGCTAGCAGCTTAGGACTAGCGCCCGGGGAGCTGTTTTTT. The chain links TRBV7-7 to TRBJ2-2; 9 bases match TRBD2. Germline V gives CDR1 SSHAT, CDR2 FNYEAQ (reference sequence). This CDR3 contains 14 residues.

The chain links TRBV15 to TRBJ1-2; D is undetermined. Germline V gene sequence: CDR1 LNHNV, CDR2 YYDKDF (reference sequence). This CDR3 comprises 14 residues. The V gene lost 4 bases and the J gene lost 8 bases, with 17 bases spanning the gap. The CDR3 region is CATSTSGVVYGYTF. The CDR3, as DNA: TGTGCCACCAGCACATCCGGGGTCGTCTACGGCTACACCTTC.

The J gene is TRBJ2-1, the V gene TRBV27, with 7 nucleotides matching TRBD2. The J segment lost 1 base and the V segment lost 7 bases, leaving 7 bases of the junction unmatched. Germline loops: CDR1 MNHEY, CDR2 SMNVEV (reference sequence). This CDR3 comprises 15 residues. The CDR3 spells CASMLASGSYNEQFF. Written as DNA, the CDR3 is TGTGCCAGCATGTTGGCTAGCGGTTCCTACAATGAGCAGTTCTTC.

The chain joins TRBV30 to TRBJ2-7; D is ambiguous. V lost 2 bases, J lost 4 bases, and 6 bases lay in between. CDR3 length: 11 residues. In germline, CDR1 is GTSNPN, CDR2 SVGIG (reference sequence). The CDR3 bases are TGTGCCTGGAGTTACGGTTACGAGCAGTACTTC. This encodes CAWSYGYEQYF. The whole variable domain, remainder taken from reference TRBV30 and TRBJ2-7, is SQTIHQWPATLVQPVGSPLSLECTVEGTSNPNLYWYRQAAGRGLQLLFYSVGIGQISSEVPQNLSASRPQDRQFILSSKKLLLSDSGFYLCAWSYGYEQYFGPGTRLTVT.

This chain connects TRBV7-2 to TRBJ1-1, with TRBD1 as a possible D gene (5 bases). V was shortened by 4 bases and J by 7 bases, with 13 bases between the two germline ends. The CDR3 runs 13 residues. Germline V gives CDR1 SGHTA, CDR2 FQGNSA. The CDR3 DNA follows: TGTGCCAGCAGCTCCTCGAGACAGAATGAAGCTTTCTTT. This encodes CASSSSRQNEAFF.

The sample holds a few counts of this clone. The CDR3 DNA reads as TGTGCCAGTAGTCCGGACAGGGAGTTCTACGAGCAGTACTTC. Translation gives CASSPDREFYEQYF. The chain has TRBV19 and TRBJ2-7; 8 bases match TRBD1. The germline V gene encodes CDR1 LNHDA and CDR2 SQIVND (reference sequence). J lost 3 bases, V lost 5 bases, and 6 bases had no gene match. The CDR3 length is 14 residues.

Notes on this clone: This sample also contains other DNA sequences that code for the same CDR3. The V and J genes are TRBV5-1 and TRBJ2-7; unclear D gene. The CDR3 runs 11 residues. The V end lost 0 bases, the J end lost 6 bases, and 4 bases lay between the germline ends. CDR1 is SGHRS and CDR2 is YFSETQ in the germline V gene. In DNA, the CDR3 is TGCGCCAGCAGCTTGGATCGCGAGCAGTACTTC. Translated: CASSLDREQYF. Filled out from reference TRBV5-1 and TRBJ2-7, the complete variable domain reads KAGVTQTPRYLIKTRGQQVTLSCSPISGHRSVSWYQQTPGQGLQFLFEYFSETQRNKGNFPGRFSGRQFSNSRSEMNVSTLELGDSALYLCASSLDREQYFGPGTRLTVT.

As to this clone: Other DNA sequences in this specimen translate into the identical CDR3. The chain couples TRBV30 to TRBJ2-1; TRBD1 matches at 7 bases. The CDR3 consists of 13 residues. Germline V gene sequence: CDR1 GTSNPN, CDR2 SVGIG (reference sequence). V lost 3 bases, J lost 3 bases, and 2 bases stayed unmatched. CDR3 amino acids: CAWRRDSYNEQFF. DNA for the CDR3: TGTGCCTGGAGGAGGGACAGCTACAATGAGCAGTTCTTC.

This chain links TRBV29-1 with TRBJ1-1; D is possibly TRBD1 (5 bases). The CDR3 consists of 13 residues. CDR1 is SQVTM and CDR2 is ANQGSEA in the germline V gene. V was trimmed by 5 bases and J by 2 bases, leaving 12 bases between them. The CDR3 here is CSVSTVSNTEAFF. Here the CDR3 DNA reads TGCAGCGTTTCGACAGTCTCTAACACTGAAGCTTTCTTT.

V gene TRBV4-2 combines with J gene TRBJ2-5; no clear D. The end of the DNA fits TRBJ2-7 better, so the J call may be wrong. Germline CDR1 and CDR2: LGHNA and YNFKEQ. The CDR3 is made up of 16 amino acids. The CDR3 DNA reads TGTGCCAGCAGCCAAGCTATCCACGGTTATTTGTACGAGCAGTACTTC. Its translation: CASSQAIHGYLYEQYF.

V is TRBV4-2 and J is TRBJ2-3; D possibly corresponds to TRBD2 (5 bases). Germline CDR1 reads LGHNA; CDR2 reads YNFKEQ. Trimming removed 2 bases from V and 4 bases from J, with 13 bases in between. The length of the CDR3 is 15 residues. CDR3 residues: CASSQRRSVPDTQYF. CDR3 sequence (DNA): TGTGCCAGCAGCCAACGGCGTAGCGTGCCAGATACGCAGTATTTT.

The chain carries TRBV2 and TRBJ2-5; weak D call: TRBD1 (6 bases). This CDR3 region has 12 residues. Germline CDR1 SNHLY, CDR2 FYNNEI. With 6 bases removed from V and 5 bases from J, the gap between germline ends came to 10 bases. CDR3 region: CASRQDRETQYF. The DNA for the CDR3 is TGTGCCAGCAGACAAGACAGGGAGACCCAGTACTTC.

As DNA, the CDR3 is TGTGCCAGCATAAGACAGGCTGAAGCTTTCTTT. It is translated as CASIRQAEAFF. V and J are TRBV7-9 and TRBJ1-1; TRBD1 might be the D (6 bases). The CDR3 runs 11 residues. Germline V gene sequence: CDR1 SEHNR, CDR2 FQNEAQ (reference sequence). The V end was cut by 7 bases, the J end by 6 bases, with 9 bases between.

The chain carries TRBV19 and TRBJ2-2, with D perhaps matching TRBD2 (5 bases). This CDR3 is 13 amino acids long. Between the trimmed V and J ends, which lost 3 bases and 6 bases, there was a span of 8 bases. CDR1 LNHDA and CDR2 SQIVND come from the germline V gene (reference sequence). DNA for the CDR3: TGTGCCAGTAGTATTGTACTAGCCGGGGAGCTGTTTTTT. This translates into CASSIVLAGELFF.

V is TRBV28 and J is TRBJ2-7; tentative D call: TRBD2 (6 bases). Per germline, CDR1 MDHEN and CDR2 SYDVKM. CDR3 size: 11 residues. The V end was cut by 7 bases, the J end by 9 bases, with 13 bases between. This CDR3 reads CASTRDFSQYF. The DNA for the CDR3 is TGTGCCAGCACCCGGGACTTCTCGCAGTACTTC. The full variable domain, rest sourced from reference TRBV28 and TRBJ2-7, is DVKVTQSSRYLVKRTGEKVFLECVQDMDHENMFWYRQDPGLGLRLIYFSYDVKMKEKGDIPEGYSVSREKKERFSLILESASTNQTSMYLCASTRDFSQYFGPGTRLTVT.

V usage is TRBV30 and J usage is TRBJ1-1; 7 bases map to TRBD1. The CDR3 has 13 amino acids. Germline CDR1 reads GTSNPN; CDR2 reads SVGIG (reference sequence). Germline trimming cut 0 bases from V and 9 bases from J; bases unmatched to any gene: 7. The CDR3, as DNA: TGTGCCTGGAGTGTAAAGGGGGCGGGAAAAGCTTTCTTT. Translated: CAWSVKGAGKAFF. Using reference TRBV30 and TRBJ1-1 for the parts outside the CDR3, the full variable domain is SQTIHQWPATLVQPVGSPLSLECTVEGTSNPNLYWYRQAAGRGLQLLFYSVGIGQISSEVPQNLSASRPQDRQFILSSKKLLLSDSGFYLCAWSVKGAGKAFFGQGTRLTVV.

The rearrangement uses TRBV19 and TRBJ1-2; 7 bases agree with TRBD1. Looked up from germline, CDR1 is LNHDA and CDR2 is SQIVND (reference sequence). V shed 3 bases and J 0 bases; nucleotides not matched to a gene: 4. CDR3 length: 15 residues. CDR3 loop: CASSMGTVPNYGYTF. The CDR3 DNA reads TGTGCCAGTAGTATGGGGACAGTTCCTAACTATGGCTACACCTTC.

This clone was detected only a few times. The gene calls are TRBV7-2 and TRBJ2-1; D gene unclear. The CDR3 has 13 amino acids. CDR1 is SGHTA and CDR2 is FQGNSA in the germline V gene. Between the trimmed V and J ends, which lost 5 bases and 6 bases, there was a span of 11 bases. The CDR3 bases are TGTGCCAGCAGCCCCGAGTGGGCCAATGAGCAGTTCTTC. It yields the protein CASSPEWANEQFF.

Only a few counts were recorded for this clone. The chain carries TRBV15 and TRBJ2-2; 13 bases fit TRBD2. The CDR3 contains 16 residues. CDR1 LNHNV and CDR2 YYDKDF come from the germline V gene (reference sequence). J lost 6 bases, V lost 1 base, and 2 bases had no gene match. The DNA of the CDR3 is TGTGCCACCAGCAGAGTCGGACTAGCGGGAGCCGGGGAGCTGTTTTTT. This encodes CATSRVGLAGAGELFF.

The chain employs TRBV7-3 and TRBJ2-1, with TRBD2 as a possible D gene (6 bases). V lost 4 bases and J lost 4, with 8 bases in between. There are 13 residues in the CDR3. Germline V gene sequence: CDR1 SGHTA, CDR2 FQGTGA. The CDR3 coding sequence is TGTGCCAGCAGCTCGGGACTTTACAATGAGCAGTTCTTC. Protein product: CASSSGLYNEQFF.

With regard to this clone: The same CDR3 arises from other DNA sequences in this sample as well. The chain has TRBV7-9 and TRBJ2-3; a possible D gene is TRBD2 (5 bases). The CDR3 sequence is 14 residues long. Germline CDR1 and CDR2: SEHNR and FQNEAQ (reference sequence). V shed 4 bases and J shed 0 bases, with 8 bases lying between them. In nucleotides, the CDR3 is TGTGCCAGCAGCTCGACGGGGAGCACAGATACGCAGTATTTT. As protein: CASSSTGSTDTQYF.